Listed below are T cell receptor beta chains from one sample, sequenced in a study of blood T cell repertoires in COVID-19. Profiling relied on immunoSEQ multiplex PCR, and the TCRdb table lists in-frame clones only, not all of them. The sample carries hundreds of thousands of clones, about 87% recorded once. Sequenced material: peripheral blood. Every receptor here comes from a woman aged 45 to 65 with COVID-19, enrolled during active disease. CDR3s leave out the opening cysteine and the closing phenylalanine or tryptophan.

V	J	CDR3
TRBV5-4	TRBJ1-6	ASTDRAHSYNSPLH
TRBV4-1	TRBJ1-5	ASSQLQGVGNQPQH
TRBV30	TRBJ2-7	AWSVRRTSATYEQY
TRBV5-4	TRBJ1-1	ASSLGQRSGTEAF
TRBV7-9	TRBJ1-4	ASRFSVNEKLF
TRBV12-3/TRBV12-4	TRBJ2-3	ASSYSLTQY
TRBV19	TRBJ2-1	ASMGTTFGRQF
TRBV11-3	TRBJ2-7	ASSPPQGTGAYEQY
TRBV30	TRBJ2-7	AWGTSWYEQY
TRBV6-2/TRBV6-3	TRBJ1-1	ASSYAIAGTGKTEAF
TRBV9	TRBJ2-1	ASSVGASSYNEQF
TRBV21-1	TRBJ2-1	ASRREPLSYNEQF
TRBV6-1	TRBJ1-6	ASSEAAGGEYNSPLH
TRBV19	TRBJ2-7	ASSTHLAGVTYEQY
TRBV30	TRBJ1-1	AWNFNTEAF
TRBV24-1	TRBJ2-6	ATNLLRGGSGANVLT
TRBV6-6	TRBJ2-1	ASRSRTGQGYNEQF
TRBV5-4	TRBJ1-5	ASSPGLNQPQH
TRBV21-1	TRBJ1-2	ASSKRGGGNNYGYT
TRBV5-4	TRBJ1-2	ASSFRGGNGYT
TRBV7-8	TRBJ2-1	ASSLRTGNRINNEQF
TRBV7-9	TRBJ2-5	ASSSSLAGEGETQY
TRBV6-1	TRBJ2-2	ASSEVGGSKNTGELF
TRBV19	TRBJ1-5	ASSMGTGGGNQPQH
TRBV12-3/TRBV12-4	TRBJ2-7	ASRGGPYEQY
TRBV24-1	TRBJ2-3	ATSGDGTDTQY
TRBV6-1	TRBJ1-5	ASSTGRDQPQH
TRBV10-1	TRBJ2-1	ASSESERDGNEQF
TRBV24-1	TRBJ1-5	ATGGQGHQPQH
TRBV25-1	TRBJ1-1	ASSGQSYKAF
TRBV4-3	TRBJ1-4	ASSRYRDSNEKLF
TRBV5-1	TRBJ2-3	ASSFLGSRTDTQY
TRBV9	TRBJ1-2	ASSPKGTGGIYGYT
TRBV30	TRBJ2-1	AWSVLSSYNEQF
TRBV6-1	TRBJ2-3	ASSEGQGNTDTQY
TRBV11-2	TRBJ2-1	ASSLGWREVPYNEQF
TRBV27	TRBJ2-5	ASSLSRQGAYETQY
TRBV14	TRBJ1-4	ASSQDRESEKLF
TRBV3-1/TRBV3-2	TRBJ2-5	ASSHLGLAAQETQY
TRBV2	TRBJ1-2	ASSEGTGGVYGYT
TRBV19	TRBJ2-7	ASSIASGSNEQY
TRBV4-2	TRBJ1-2	ASSPSLVGYGYT
TRBV29-1	TRBJ2-2	SVAGTGGGTGELF
TRBV6-8	TRBJ2-7	ASRLTRLAGGGVGYEQY
TRBV7-3	TRBJ2-1	ASSLGLAGNEQF
TRBV28	TRBJ1-1	ASSSRGRVTEAF
TRBV9	TRBJ1-1	ASSIGTGKNTEAF
TRBV6-6	TRBJ2-7	ASSYGAGPSYEQY
TRBV4-2	TRBJ1-5	ASSQDLDTNSNQPQH
TRBV19	TRBJ1-5	ASSTGTGGNQPQH